The source of this TCR beta chain is a study of blood T cell repertoires in COVID-19. In the study overall: Sites in the United States, Italy and Spain provided acute and convalescent COVID-19 samples.

The protocol was immunoSEQ multiplex PCR, while the TCRdb copy is restricted to in-frame clones and leaves out a portion. The top ten clones hold about 15% of a sample with about 140,000 clones, around three quarters of them seen once. Germline V gene sequence: CDR1 GTSNPN, CDR2 SVGIG (reference sequence). Deletions cut 0 bases from V and 1 base from J, with 9 bases between. The CDR3 spans 14 residues. The sequence came from a man aged 45-65 years with acute or convalescent COVID-19. Sequenced material: peripheral blood. The chain couples TRBV30 to TRBJ1-1; D gene uncertain. DNA of the CDR3: TGTGCCTGGAGTGTCGGCCAGGCGAACACTGAAGCTTTCTTT. Encoded protein: CAWSVGQANTEAFF.